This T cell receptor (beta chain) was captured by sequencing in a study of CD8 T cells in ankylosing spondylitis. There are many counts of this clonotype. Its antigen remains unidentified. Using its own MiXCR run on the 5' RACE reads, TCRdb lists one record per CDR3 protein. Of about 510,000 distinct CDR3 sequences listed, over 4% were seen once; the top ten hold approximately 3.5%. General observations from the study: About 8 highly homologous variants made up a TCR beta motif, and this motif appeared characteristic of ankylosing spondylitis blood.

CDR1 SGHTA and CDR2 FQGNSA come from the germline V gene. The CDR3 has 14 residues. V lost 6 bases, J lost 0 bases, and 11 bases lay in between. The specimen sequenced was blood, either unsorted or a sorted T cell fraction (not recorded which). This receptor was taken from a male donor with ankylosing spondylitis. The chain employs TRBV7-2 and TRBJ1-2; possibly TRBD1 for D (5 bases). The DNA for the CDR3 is TGTGCCAGCAGTCAAGGGACCGCTAACTATGGCTACACCTTC. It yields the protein CASSQGTANYGYTF.